A single TCR beta chain is shown here with its context. Its specificity is unknown. Libraries were prepared by immunoSEQ multiplex PCR; TCRdb keeps only in-frame clonotypes and omits some of them. The sample holds 45,000 to 60,000 clones; roughly three quarters are singletons and the top ten take under 4.5%. This sample was taken from a study of OX40 agonist ivuxolimab in advanced cancers. Study-level background: Melanoma, hepatocellular carcinoma, head and neck or renal cell cancer occurred in dose-escalation patients. Findings and caveats of the study: Both CD4+ and CD8+ T cell populations in blood had undergone clonal expansion by week 6 at 0.1 to 3.0 mg/kg.

The V end lost 5 bases, the J end lost 4 bases, and 15 bases lay between the germline ends. Per the germline V gene, CDR1 is SGHTA and CDR2 is FQGNSA. CDR3 length: 15 amino acids. The rearrangement links TRBV7-2 to TRBJ1-5; TRBD1 is a possible D gene (5 bases). The sequence was collected from an adult with an advanced solid tumor such as melanoma, head and neck, liver or kidney cancer. The sequencing here drew on CD4+ or CD8+ T cells sorted from blood, taken in a trial of the OX40 agonist ivuxolimab. This chain's CDR3 is CASSIGTLGNQPQHF. CDR3 DNA sequence: TGTGCCAGCAGCATAGGGACCCTAGGAAATCAGCCCCAGCATTTT.